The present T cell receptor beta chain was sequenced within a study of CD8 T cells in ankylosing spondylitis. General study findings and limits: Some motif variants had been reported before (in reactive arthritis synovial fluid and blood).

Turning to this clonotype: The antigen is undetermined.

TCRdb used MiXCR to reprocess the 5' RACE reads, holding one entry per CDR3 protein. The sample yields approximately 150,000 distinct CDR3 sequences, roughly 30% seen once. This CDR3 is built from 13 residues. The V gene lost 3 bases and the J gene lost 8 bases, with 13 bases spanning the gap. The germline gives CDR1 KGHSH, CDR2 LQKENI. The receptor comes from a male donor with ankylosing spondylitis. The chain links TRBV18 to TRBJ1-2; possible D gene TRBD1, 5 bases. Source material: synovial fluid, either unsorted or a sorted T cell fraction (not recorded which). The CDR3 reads CASSPGRIIGYTF. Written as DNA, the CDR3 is TGTGCCAGCTCACCGGGACGGATCATCGGCTACACCTTC.